These 22 T cell receptor beta chains came from one sample sequenced in a study of identical twins. TCRdb re-called the 5' RACE reads with MiXCR, one entry per CDR3 protein. The data show a few hundred thousand distinct CDR3 sequences, roughly 9.5% seen once. These data also featured in a second study, about yellow fever vaccine responses in identical twins.

Sequences were obtained from PBMCs. The source is a young woman in good health.

To note about this clonotype: The junction shows a germline mismatch at one end, possibly a read error. The chain combines TRBV6-5 with TRBJ2-1, with D tentatively TRBD2 (6 bases). Germline CDR1 reads MNHEY; CDR2 reads SVGAGI. CDR3 length equals 14 residues. The CDR3 loop is CASSSGTFDNEQFF. The CDR3 nucleotides are TGTGCCAGCAGTTCAGGGACTTTCGACAATGAGCAGTTCTTT.

CDR3: CASSLKGRPTDTQYF. CDR3 coding DNA: TGTGCCAGCAGTTTAAAGGGGCGTCCCACAGATACGCAGTATTTT. J is TRBJ2-3 and V is TRBV27; possible D gene TRBD1, 5 bases. Trimming took 2 bases from V and 2 from J, leaving 11 bases between them. Per the germline V gene, CDR1 is MNHEY and CDR2 is SMNVEV (reference sequence). The CDR3 loop spans 15 amino acids.

This clonotype was counted only a few times. J is TRBJ2-1 and V is TRBV6-2 or TRBV6-3; TRBD1 is a possible D gene (6 bases). The CDR3 covers 15 residues. Looked up from germline, CDR1 is MNHEY and CDR2 is SVGEGT. V lost 2 bases to trimming and J lost 0 bases, with 8 bases between them. The DNA for the CDR3 is TGTGCCAGCAGTTACACAGGGAGCTCCTACAATGAGCAGTTCTTC. Translation: CASSYTGSSYNEQFF.

The chain combines TRBV7-9 with TRBJ2-7; 8 positions agree with TRBD1. V was clipped by 1 base and J by 3 bases; unmatched bases: 11. The CDR3 loop spans 17 amino acids. CDR1 and CDR2 from the germline V gene are SEHNR and FQNEAQ (reference sequence). CDR3 nucleotides: TGTGCCAGCAGCTTAGGTGGTGCGGAACAGGGGGACTACGAGCAGTACTTC. Amino acids: CASSLGGAEQGDYEQYF.

This clonotype has only a few counts. The chain uses TRBV18 and TRBJ2-1, with no clear D. The CDR3 loop spans 15 amino acids. V lost 2 bases and J 4 bases, leaving 12 bases between the germline ends. CDR1 KGHSH and CDR2 LQKENI come from the germline V gene. The CDR3 DNA reads TGTGCCAGCTCACCATCTATTGGCGGTTACAATGAGCAGTTCTTC. Residues: CASSPSIGGYNEQFF.

This clonotype occurred many times. The junction does not match germline at one end; this may be a read error. The chain recombines TRBV5-6 with TRBJ1-2; no firm D call. The CDR3 loop spans 13 amino acids. Germline CDR1 and CDR2: SGHDT and YYEEEE. CDR3 amino acids: CASSLGGDYGYTF. The CDR3 region has the DNA TGTGCCAGCAGTTTGGGAGGAGACTATGGCTACACCTTC.

In its sample, this clonotype was seen many times. The chain combines TRBV3-1 with TRBJ2-1, with a tentative D call TRBD1 (6 bases). Trimming removed 1 base at V and 4 bases at J, with 14 bases between. Germline loops: CDR1 LGHDT, CDR2 YNNKEL (reference sequence). The CDR3 consists of 16 residues. The CDR3 spells CASSQARDKTYNEQFF. The CDR3 DNA reads as TGTGCCAGCAGCCAAGCACGGGACAAGACGTACAATGAGCAGTTCTTC.

This clonotype was picked up many times. The rearrangement links TRBV20-1 to TRBJ2-1; TRBD1 might be the D (5 bases). CDR1 is DFQATT and CDR2 is SNEGSKA in the germline V gene (reference sequence). The CDR3 covers 15 residues. The V end lost 7 bases, the J end lost 5 bases, and 21 bases lay between the germline ends. The CDR3 DNA reads as TGCAGTGTCCCCCTTTTTGCGGCGGACAACAATGAGCAGTTCTTC. Protein: CSVPLFAADNNEQFF.

The J gene is TRBJ2-1, the V gene TRBV16; 9 bases are a match to TRBD1. After removal of 4 bases from V and 3 bases from J, the junction contained 7 bases not matched to a gene. CDR1 is KGHSY and CDR2 is FQNENV in the germline V gene. The CDR3 consists of 16 residues. CDR3 in amino acids: CASSLTQGAGYNEQFF. The CDR3 DNA is TGTGCCAGCAGCCTAACACAGGGGGCAGGCTACAATGAGCAGTTCTTC.

V usage is TRBV6-1 and J usage is TRBJ1-2; 11 bases map to TRBD1. V lost 6 bases to trimming and J lost 2 bases; unmatched junction nucleotides: 2. CDR3 length: 14 residues. CDR1 is MNHNS and CDR2 is SASEGT in the germline V gene. CDR3 sequence: CASRRDRGNYGYTF. The CDR3 DNA reads TGTGCCAGCAGGAGGGACAGGGGGAACTATGGCTACACCTTC.

The chain employs TRBV13 and TRBJ1-3; D is uncertain. In germline, CDR1 is PRHDT, CDR2 FYEKMQ (reference sequence). V was cut by 4 bases and J by 3 bases, with 22 bases left in between. This CDR3 is 18 amino acids long. The CDR3 loop reads CASSSTRVFAQRGNTIYF. The CDR3, as DNA: TGTGCCAGCAGCTCCACGAGGGTTTTTGCCCAACGTGGAAACACCATATATTTT. Full variable domain (outside the CDR3, taken from reference TRBV13 and TRBJ1-3): AAGVIQSPRHLIKEKRETATLKCYPIPRHDTVYWYQQGPGQDPQFLISFYEKMQSDKGSIPDRFSAQQFSDYHSELNMSSLELGDSALYFCASSSTRVFAQRGNTIYFGEGSWLTVV.

This clonotype appeared a few times. The chain carries TRBV20-1 and TRBJ2-2, with 11 bases lining up with TRBD1. V shed 3 bases, J shed 7 bases, and the junction held 10 bases outside the gene matches. The CDR3 runs 16 residues. Per the germline V gene, CDR1 is DFQATT and CDR2 is SNEGSKA (reference sequence). Written as DNA, the CDR3 is TGCAGTGCTAGGACGGTGGGACAGGGGGTAGACGGGGAGCTGTTTTTT. Its translation: CSARTVGQGVDGELFF.

This clonotype showed up just a few times. This chain connects TRBV7-8 to TRBJ2-3; 10 nucleotides align to TRBD2. Germline CDR1 and CDR2: SGHVS and FQNEAQ. J lost 5 bases, V lost 0 bases, and 11 bases had no gene match. CDR3 length: 18 residues. This CDR3 reads CASSLAALQRGGLDTQYF. The CDR3 DNA sequence: TGTGCCAGCAGCTTAGCGGCCCTCCAGCGGGGGGGCCTAGATACGCAGTATTTT.

The chain is built from TRBV7-9 and TRBJ2-3, with 9 bases that match TRBD2. This CDR3 comprises 16 residues. With V trimmed by 6 bases and J by 0 bases, 7 bases remained unmatched. The germline CDR1 and CDR2 sequences are SEHNR and FQNEAQ (reference sequence). CDR3 region: CASRSLAGASTDTQYF. DNA of the CDR3: TGTGCCAGCAGATCGTTAGCGGGGGCTAGCACAGATACGCAGTATTTT.

This clonotype has only a few counts. The chain is built from TRBV6-5 and TRBJ2-7; D possibly corresponds to TRBD1 (6 bases). V was cut by 0 bases and J by 2 bases, with 11 bases left in between. The length of the CDR3 is 15 residues. The germline gives CDR1 MNHEY, CDR2 SVGAGI. The CDR3: CASSYSQGKTYEQYF. Here the CDR3 DNA reads TGTGCCAGCAGTTACTCCCAGGGGAAAACCTACGAGCAGTACTTC.

The rearrangement joins TRBV7-8 to TRBJ1-5; no clear D gene. Germline V gene lookup returns CDR1 SGHVS and CDR2 FQNEAQ. V lost 5 bases and J 4 bases, leaving 15 bases between the germline ends. This CDR3 is built from 15 residues. The CDR3 is CASSPVSGPNQPQHF. DNA for the CDR3: TGTGCCAGCAGCCCTGTTTCCGGTCCTAATCAGCCCCAGCATTTT.

This chain links TRBV21-1 with TRBJ2-7; the D call TRBD1 from the table was never checked on the DNA. TRBV21-1 is an annotated pseudogene. This CDR3 region has 15 residues. CDR3 bases: TGTGCCAGCAGCAAAGCGCTAGACAGAGGCTACGAGCAGTACTTC. Encoded protein: CASSKALDRGYEQYF.

The chain couples TRBV6-1 to TRBJ2-2; 12 bases are a match to TRBD1. The CDR3 covers 18 residues. Germline CDR1 reads MNHNS; CDR2 reads SASEGT. J was trimmed by 1 base and V by 5 bases; bases with no gene match: 8. CDR3 nucleotides: TGTGCCAGCAGTACCCGGGACAGGGGGCTTATGAACACCGGGGAGCTGTTTTTT. This encodes CASSTRDRGLMNTGELFF.

This rearrangement joins TRBV29-1 to TRBJ2-7; D might be TRBD1 (6 bases). There are 15 residues in the CDR3. Trimming stripped 3 bases from V and 1 base from J, with 16 bases between. Germline CDR1 and CDR2: SQVTM and ANQGSEA. CDR3 region: CSVEVGQSESYEQYF. Here the CDR3 DNA reads TGCAGCGTTGAGGTAGGACAGTCAGAGTCCTACGAGCAGTACTTC.

The genes are TRBV5-1 and TRBJ1-1; 9 nucleotides align to TRBD1. Germline loops: CDR1 SGHRS, CDR2 YFSETQ. This CDR3 spans 15 amino acids. V gave up 1 base and J gave up 4 bases; unmatched junction bases: 5. CDR3 nucleotide sequence: TGCGCCAGCAGCTTGAAACAGGGGGCGAGCACTGAAGCTTTCTTT. As protein: CASSLKQGASTEAFF.

This chain joins TRBV7-3 and TRBJ2-2; D unresolved. The CDR3 sequence is 14 residues long. CDR1 is SGHTA, CDR2 FQGTGA, per germline. V dropped 5 bases and J dropped 5 bases, with 12 bases sitting between them. The CDR3 DNA follows: TGTGCCAGCAGCATTTCCTTGGGAACCGGGGAGCTGTTTTTT. It codes for CASSISLGTGELFF.

The J gene is TRBJ2-1, the V gene TRBV7-2; D possibly corresponds to TRBD1 (5 bases). Germline loops: CDR1 SGHTA, CDR2 FQGNSA. CDR3 length equals 16 residues. Trimming took off 6 bases at V and 5 bases at J, with 20 bases between the two ends. DNA for the CDR3: TGTGCCAGCAGGTACCAGCCCGGACAATTAAACAATGAGCAGTTCTTC. Encoded protein: CASRYQPGQLNNEQFF.